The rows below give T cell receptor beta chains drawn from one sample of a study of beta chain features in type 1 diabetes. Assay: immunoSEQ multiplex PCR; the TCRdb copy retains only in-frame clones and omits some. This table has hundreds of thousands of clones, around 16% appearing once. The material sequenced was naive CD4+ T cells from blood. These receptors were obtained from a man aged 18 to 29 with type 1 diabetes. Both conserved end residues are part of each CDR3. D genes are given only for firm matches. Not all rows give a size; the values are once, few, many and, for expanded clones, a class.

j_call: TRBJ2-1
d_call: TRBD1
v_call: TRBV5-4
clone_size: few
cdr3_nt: TGTGCCAGCAGCTTGGGAGACAGGGTTTGGAGTGAGCAGTTCTTC
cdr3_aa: CASSLGDRVWSEQFF

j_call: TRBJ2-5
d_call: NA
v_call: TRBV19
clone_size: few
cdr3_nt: TGTGCCAGTGGAGGTGGGGGGGCCGGAGAGACCCAGTACTTC
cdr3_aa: CASGGGGAGETQYF

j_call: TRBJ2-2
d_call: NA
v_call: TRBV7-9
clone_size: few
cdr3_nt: TGTGCCAGCAGCCCGGGACTGACAACCGGGGAGCTGTTTTTT
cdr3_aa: CASSPGLTTGELFF

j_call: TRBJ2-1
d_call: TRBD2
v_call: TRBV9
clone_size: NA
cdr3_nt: TGTGCCAGCAGCAACAAGCGGGGGGGATACAATGAGCAGTTCTTC
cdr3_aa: CASSNKRGGYNEQFF

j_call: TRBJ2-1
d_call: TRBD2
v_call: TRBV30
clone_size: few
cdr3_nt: TGTGCCTTTTGTGACTCTCCGGGACTAGCTGTGATGATGGCCTACAATGAGCAGTTCTTC
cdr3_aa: CAFCDSPGLAVMMAYNEQFF

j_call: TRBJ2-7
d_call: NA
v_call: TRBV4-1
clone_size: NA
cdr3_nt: TGCGCCAGCAGCCAGGGACTCCTCCAGAGCTCCTACGAGCAGTACTTC
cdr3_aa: CASSQGLLQSSYEQYF

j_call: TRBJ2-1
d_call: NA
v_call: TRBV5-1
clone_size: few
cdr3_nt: TGCGCCAGCAGCTTCGACAATGAGCAGTTCTTC
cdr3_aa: CASSFDNEQFF

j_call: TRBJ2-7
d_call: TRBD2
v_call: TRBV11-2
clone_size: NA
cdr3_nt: TGTGCCAGCAGCTTACCCCCAGCGGGGGGAAGACCATACGAGCAGTACTTC
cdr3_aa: CASSLPPAGGRPYEQYF

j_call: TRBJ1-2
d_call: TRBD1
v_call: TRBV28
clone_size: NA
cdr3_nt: TGTGCCAGCAGTACGGAGACAGGGTTGGACTATGGCTACACCTTC
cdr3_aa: CASSTETGLDYGYTF

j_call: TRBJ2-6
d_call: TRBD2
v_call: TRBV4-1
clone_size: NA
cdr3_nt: TGCGCCAGCAGCCAAGTAGTACTAGCGGGGGCAGGGGCCAACGTCCTGACTTTC
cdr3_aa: CASSQVVLAGAGANVLTF

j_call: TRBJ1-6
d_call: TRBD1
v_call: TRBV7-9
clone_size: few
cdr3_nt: TGTGCCAGCAGCTTAGGTCCGGGACAGGGGAATTCACCCCTCCACTTT
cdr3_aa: CASSLGPGQGNSPLHF

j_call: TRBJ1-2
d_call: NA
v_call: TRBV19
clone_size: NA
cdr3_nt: TGTGCCAGTAGTATTGACAGATTCTATGGCTACACCTTC
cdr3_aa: CASSIDRFYGYTF

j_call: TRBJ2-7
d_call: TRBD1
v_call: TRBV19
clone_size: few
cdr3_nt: TGTGCCAGTAGCCGGGGACAGCGTAGCTCCTACGAGCAGTACTTC
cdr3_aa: CASSRGQRSSYEQYF

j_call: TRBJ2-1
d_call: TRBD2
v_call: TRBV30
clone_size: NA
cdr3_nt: TGTGCCTGGAGTCTGGGGACTAGCGCATACAATGAGCAGTTCTTC
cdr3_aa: CAWSLGTSAYNEQFF

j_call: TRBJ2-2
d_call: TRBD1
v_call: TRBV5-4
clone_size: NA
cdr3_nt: TGTGCCAGCAGCCTGGACAGGGCCGGGGAGCTGTTTTTT
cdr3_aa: CASSLDRAGELFF

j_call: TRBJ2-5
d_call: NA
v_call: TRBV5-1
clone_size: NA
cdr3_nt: TGCGCCAGCAGCTCCACGGGAGTGGGAGAGACCCAGTACTTC
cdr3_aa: CASSSTGVGETQYF

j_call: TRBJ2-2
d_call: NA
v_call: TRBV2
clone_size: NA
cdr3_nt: TGTGCCAGCAGTGGGCACAACACCGGGGAGCTGTTTTTT
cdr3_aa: CASSGHNTGELFF

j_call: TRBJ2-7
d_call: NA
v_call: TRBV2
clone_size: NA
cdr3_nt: TGTGCCAGCACGGTGGCAGGGAGGTCCTACGAGCAGTACTTC
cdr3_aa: CASTVAGRSYEQYF

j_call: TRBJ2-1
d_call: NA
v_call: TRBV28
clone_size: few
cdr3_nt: TGTGCCAGCAGTCCAATAGGCCAGGGGAGAAATGAGCAGTTCTTC
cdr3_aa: CASSPIGQGRNEQFF

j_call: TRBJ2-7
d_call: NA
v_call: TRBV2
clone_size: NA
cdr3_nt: TGTGCCAGCAGTCAACAGGGTTACGAGCAGTACTTC
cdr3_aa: CASSQQGYEQYF

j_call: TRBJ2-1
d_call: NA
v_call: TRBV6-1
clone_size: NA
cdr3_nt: TGTGCCAGCAGTCTTAGCGTGAGCTCCTACAATGAGCAGTTCTTC
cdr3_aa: CASSLSVSSYNEQFF

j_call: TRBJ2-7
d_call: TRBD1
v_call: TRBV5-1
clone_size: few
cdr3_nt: TGCGCCAGCAGCTTGGGAGTTTCAGGGGGCGAGCAGTACTTC
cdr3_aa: CASSLGVSGGEQYF

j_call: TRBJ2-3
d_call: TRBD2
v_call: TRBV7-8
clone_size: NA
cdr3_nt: TGTGCCAGCATACCGGGGGGCGGGAGGCGGGCAGATACGCAGTATTTT
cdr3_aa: CASIPGGGRRADTQYF

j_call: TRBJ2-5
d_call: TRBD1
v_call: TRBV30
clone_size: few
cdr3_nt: TGTGCCTGGGAGACAGGGTTCGGGACCCAGTACTTC
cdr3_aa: CAWETGFGTQYF

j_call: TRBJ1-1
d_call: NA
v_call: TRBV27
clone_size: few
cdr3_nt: TGTGCCAGCAGTCCCACTCGATACACTGAAGCTTTCTTT
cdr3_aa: CASSPTRYTEAFF

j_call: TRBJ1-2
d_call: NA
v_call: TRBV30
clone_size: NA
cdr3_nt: TGTGCCTGGAAGGGAGGAGGCTATGGCTACACCTTC
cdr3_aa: CAWKGGGYGYTF

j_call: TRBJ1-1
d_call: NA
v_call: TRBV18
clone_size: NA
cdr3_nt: TGTGCCAGCTCATGGCCAAGGGGCATAAACACTGAAGCTTTCTTT
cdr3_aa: CASSWPRGINTEAFF

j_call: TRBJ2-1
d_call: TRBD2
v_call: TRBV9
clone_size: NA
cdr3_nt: TGTGCCAGCAGTACTAGCGGGAGGTACAATGAGCAGTTCTTC
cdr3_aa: CASSTSGRYNEQFF

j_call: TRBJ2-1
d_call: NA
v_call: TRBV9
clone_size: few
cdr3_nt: TGTGCCAGCAGCCCCTCTAGCGCGGACCGGGATGAGCAGTTCTTC
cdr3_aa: CASSPSSADRDEQFF

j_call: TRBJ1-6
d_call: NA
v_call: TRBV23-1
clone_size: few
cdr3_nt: TGCGCCAGCAGTCAAGGACAGCGGAGCTCCTATAATTCACCCCTCCACTTT
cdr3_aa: CASSQGQRSSYNSPLHF

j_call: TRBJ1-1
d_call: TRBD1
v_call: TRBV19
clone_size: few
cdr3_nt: TGTGCCAGTAGTCGCGACAGGGGGGGGACTGAAGCTTTCTTT
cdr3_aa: CASSRDRGGTEAFF

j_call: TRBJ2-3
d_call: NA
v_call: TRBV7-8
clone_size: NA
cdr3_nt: TGTGCCAGCAGTAGCCGGGACTCGGAGAAAGATACGCAGTATTTT
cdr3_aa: CASSSRDSEKDTQYF

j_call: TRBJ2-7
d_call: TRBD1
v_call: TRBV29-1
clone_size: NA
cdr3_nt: TGCAGCGTTCGGGACAGACTTTCCTACGAGCAGTACTTC
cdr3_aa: CSVRDRLSYEQYF

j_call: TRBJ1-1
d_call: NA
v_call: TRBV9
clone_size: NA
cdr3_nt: TGTGCCAGCAGCGTAGCCCCTAACAGGGTTGGCGAAGCTTTCTTT
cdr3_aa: CASSVAPNRVGEAFF

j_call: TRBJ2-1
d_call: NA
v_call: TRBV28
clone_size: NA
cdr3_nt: TGTGCCAGCAGACCCGGCGGAACCTACAATGAGCAGTTCTTC
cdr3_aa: CASRPGGTYNEQFF

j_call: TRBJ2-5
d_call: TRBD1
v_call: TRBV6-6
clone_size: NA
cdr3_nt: TGTGCCAGCAGTCCGTGGACAGGGACAAGTCAAGAGACCCAGTACTTC
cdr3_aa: CASSPWTGTSQETQYF

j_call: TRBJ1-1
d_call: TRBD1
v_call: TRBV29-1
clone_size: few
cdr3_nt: TGCAGCGTTGAAAGGCGACAGGGGGTCATGAACACTGAAGCTTTCTTT
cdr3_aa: CSVERRQGVMNTEAFF

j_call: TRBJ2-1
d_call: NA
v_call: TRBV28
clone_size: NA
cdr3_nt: TGTGCCAGCAGTATCCCAGGGTATGAGCAGTTCTTC
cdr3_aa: CASSIPGYEQFF

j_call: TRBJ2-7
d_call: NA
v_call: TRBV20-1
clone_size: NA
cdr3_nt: TGCAGTGCGGGCCAGGGATACGAGCAGTACTTC
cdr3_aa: CSAGQGYEQYF

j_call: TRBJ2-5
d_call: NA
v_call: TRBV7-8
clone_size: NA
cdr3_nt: TGTGCCAGCAGCCCGTATTTATGGGCGGGGCAAGAGACCCAGTACTTC
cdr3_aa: CASSPYLWAGQETQYF

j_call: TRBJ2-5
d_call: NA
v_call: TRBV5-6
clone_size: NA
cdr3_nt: TGTGCCAGCAGTCTGAGGGAGACCCAGTACTTC
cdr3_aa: CASSLRETQYF

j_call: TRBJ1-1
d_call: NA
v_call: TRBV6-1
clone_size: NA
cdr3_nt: TGTGCCAGCAGTGCCAGGGGACTGAACACTGAAGCTTTCTTT
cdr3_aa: CASSARGLNTEAFF

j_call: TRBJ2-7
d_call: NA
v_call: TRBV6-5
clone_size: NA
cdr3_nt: TGTGCCAGCAAACAAGACAGCCCTTACGAGCAGTACTTC
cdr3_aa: CASKQDSPYEQYF

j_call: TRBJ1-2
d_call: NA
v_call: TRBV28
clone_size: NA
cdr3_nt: TGTGCCAGCAGTTTAGGGAGTTATGGCTACACCTTC
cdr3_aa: CASSLGSYGYTF

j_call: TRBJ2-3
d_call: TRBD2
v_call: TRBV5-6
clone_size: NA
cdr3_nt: TGTGCCAGCAGCTTGAGCGCTAGCGGATTCACAGATACGCAGTATTTT
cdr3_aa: CASSLSASGFTDTQYF

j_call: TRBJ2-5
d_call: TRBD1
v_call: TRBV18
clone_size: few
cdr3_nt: TGTGCCAGCTCACCGGCCGGGACAGGGGGCTCGGAGACCCAGTACTTC
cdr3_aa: CASSPAGTGGSETQYF

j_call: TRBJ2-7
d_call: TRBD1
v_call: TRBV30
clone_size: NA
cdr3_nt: TGTGCCTCAACAGGGGACGACTACGAGCAGTACTTC
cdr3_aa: CASTGDDYEQYF

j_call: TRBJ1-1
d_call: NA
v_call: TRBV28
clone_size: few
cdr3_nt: TGTGCCAGCAGTCCTCCAGGGAACCCTGAAGCTTTCTTT
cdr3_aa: CASSPPGNPEAFF

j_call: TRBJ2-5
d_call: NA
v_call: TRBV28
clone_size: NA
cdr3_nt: TGTGCCAGCAGCAACCGAATCAGGGAGACCCAGTACTTC
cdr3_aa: CASSNRIRETQYF

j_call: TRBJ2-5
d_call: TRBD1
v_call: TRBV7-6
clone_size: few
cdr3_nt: TGTGCCAGCAGTCCTAGGGGGCTGGAGACCCAGTACTTC
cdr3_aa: CASSPRGLETQYF

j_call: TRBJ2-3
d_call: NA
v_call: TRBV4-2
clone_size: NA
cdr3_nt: TGTGCCAGCAGCCAAGATCTCGGCACAGATACGCAGTATTTT
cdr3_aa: CASSQDLGTDTQYF

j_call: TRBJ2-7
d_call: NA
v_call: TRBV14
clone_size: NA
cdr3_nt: TGTGCCAGCAGCCAACATCCACTGTGGCGGGATCTGAACGAGCAGTACTTC
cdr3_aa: CASSQHPLWRDLNEQYF

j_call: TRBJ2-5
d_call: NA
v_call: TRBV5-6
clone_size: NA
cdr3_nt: TGTGCCAGCAGCTTGGCGGTACAAGAGACCCAGTACTTC
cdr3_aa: CASSLAVQETQYF

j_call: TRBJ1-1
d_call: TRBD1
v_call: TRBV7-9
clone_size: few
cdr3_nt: TGTGCCAGCACCTTAGGGACAGGGAACACTGAAGCTTTCTTT
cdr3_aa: CASTLGTGNTEAFF

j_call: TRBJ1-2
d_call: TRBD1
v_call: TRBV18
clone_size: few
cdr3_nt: TGTGCCAGCTCACCGAGACAGGGAAACTATGGCTACACCTTC
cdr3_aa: CASSPRQGNYGYTF

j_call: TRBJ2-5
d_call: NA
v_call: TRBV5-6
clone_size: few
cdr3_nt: TGTGCCAGCAGCGGCTGGGAGACCCAGTACTTC
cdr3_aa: CASSGWETQYF

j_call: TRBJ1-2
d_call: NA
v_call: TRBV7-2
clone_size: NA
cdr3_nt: TGTGCCAGCACCCCACGGCGGGGATCCTATGGCTACACCTTC
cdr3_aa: CASTPRRGSYGYTF

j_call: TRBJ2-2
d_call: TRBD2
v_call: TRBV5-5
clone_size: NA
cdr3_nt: TGTGCCAGCAGCGGACTAGCGGGGGAACTAACCGGGGAGCTGTTTTTT
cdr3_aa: CASSGLAGELTGELFF

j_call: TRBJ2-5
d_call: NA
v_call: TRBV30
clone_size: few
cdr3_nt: TGTGCCTGGAGTAATTGGCAGGGCGTAGAGACCCAGTACTTC
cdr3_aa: CAWSNWQGVETQYF

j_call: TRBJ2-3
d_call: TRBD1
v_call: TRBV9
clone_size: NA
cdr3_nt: TGTGCCAGCAGCGTAGGAGGGGGCGCGGGCACAGATACGCAGTATTTT
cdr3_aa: CASSVGGGAGTDTQYF